This TCR beta chain was identified in a study of radiotherapy plus CTLA-4 blockade in lung cancer. Across the whole study: In 18% of patients, objective responses were seen; 25% to 40% had disease control. Findings of the study overall: The authors reported that early blood T cell clone dynamics, with interferon-beta, best predicted response. Some TCR clones had been derived from tumors. These clones expanded in peripheral blood after radiotherapy plus ipilimumab.

This clone has only a few counts. What it binds is unknown. Trimming removed 4 bases at V and 3 bases at J, with 13 bases between. The CDR3 consists of 14 residues. The germline V gene encodes CDR1 GTSNPN and CDR2 SVGIG (reference sequence). Patients in the study, people with chemo-refractory metastatic non-small-cell lung cancer, received focal radiation plus ipilimumab CTLA-4 blockade. Measured with immunoSEQ multiplex PCR; TCRdb has only the in-frame clones, and not every one. Of tens of thousands of clones listed, 83% are singletons. The chain combines TRBV30 with TRBJ1-3; the D is unclear. The specimen was peripheral blood, collected from a patient treated with radiotherapy plus ipilimumab. This clonotype was sampled from a human donor with non-small cell lung cancer who had stable disease on radiotherapy plus ipilimumab. CDR3 nucleotide sequence: TGTGCCTGGACCGCGCAAGGTATTGGAAACACCATATATTTT. Translating gives CAWTAQGIGNTIYF.